This T cell receptor beta chain was observed in a study of patients and donors after allogeneic stem cell transplantation (dated by TCRdb to about 2020). According to the germline V gene, CDR1 reads SQVTM and CDR2 reads ANQGSEA. The cysteine opens and the phenylalanine closes a CDR3 of 13 amino acids. Here the CDR3 DNA is all that survives: 39 bases in frame from base 1. V and J lose 4 bases and 6 bases, and a span of 13 bases separates them. With respect to this clonotype: Its antigen has not been determined. Within one base of it there is no much larger clone, and no base qualities were kept.

Preparation of the library involved RT-PCR. Data came from a NextSeq 550. TCRdb trimmed public reads at Q25 via fastp, called clones via MiXCR and kept in-frame beta chains. Rows with a matching CDR3 protein are joined into one entry that keeps the most common DNA and genes. Within this sample are some 160,000 distinct CDR3 sequences, with approximately 24% of them counted one time only. Roughly 27% of the sample goes to the ten largest clones. Sequenced material: blood, either unsorted or a sorted T cell fraction (not recorded which). This clonotype originated in a human donor who was either an allogeneic HSCT recipient or a stem cell or donor lymphocyte infusion donor (not recorded which). It is not recorded whose cells these are; they may come from a transplant donor. The receptor chain draws on TRBV29-1 and TRBJ1-5, with an unclear D gene assignment. The nucleotide sequence is TGCAGCGTTGTTGGCGGGGAGGGTCAGCCCCAGCATTTT. It translates as CSVVGGEGQPQHF.